This T cell receptor (beta chain) was retrieved from a study of early T cells in non-severe SARS-CoV-2 infection. In the study overall: Chains were not paired, and sequencing was done on bulk RNA from unsorted whole blood.

The CDR3 spans 15 residues. Germline V gives CDR1 SGHRS, CDR2 YFSETQ. The junction had 8 bases not matched to a gene; V was cut back by 5 bases and J by 2 bases. Individual cDNA molecules each received unique molecular identifiers attached to them. Via MiXCR, TCRdb re-called the 5' RACE reads, giving one row per CDR3 protein. The profile shows under 100,000 distinct CDR3 sequences, 8% to 13% of them singletons. Sequenced: whole blood. The chain carries TRBV5-1 and TRBJ2-5, with TRBD2 matching over 8 bases. The receptor's source is an adult who was a healthcare worker with PCR-confirmed SARS-CoV-2 infection or an uninfected control (not recorded which). The CDR3 protein is CASSQAGGLQETQYF. In DNA form, the CDR3 reads TGCGCCAGCAGTCAGGCGGGGGGTCTTCAAGAGACCCAGTACTTC.